The clone carrying this T cell receptor beta chain came up a few times. As yet, its antigen is unknown. The CDR3 is 10 residues long. Germline assignment: CDR1 DFQATT and CDR2 SNEGSKA (reference sequence). V was shortened by 4 bases and J by 10 bases, with 8 bases between the two germline ends. Using its own MiXCR run on the RT-PCR reads, TCRdb lists one record per CDR3 protein. Here the sample spans 550,000 to 800,000 distinct CDR3 sequences, 11% to 15% being singletons. This record belongs to a study of response to subunit inactivated influenza vaccine. Whole-study findings and limits: Each seasonal influenza vaccination recruits few new T cells, the authors suggested.

The chain couples TRBV20-1 to TRBJ2-1; D is ambiguous. This clonotype was sampled from a man between 45 and 60 years old who received an inactivated influenza vaccine. The material sequenced was PBMCs from blood, taken 14 to 15 days before vaccination. The CDR3 protein is CSAKLEEQFF. The CDR3 nucleotides are TGCAGTGCTAAGCTCGAAGAGCAGTTCTTC.